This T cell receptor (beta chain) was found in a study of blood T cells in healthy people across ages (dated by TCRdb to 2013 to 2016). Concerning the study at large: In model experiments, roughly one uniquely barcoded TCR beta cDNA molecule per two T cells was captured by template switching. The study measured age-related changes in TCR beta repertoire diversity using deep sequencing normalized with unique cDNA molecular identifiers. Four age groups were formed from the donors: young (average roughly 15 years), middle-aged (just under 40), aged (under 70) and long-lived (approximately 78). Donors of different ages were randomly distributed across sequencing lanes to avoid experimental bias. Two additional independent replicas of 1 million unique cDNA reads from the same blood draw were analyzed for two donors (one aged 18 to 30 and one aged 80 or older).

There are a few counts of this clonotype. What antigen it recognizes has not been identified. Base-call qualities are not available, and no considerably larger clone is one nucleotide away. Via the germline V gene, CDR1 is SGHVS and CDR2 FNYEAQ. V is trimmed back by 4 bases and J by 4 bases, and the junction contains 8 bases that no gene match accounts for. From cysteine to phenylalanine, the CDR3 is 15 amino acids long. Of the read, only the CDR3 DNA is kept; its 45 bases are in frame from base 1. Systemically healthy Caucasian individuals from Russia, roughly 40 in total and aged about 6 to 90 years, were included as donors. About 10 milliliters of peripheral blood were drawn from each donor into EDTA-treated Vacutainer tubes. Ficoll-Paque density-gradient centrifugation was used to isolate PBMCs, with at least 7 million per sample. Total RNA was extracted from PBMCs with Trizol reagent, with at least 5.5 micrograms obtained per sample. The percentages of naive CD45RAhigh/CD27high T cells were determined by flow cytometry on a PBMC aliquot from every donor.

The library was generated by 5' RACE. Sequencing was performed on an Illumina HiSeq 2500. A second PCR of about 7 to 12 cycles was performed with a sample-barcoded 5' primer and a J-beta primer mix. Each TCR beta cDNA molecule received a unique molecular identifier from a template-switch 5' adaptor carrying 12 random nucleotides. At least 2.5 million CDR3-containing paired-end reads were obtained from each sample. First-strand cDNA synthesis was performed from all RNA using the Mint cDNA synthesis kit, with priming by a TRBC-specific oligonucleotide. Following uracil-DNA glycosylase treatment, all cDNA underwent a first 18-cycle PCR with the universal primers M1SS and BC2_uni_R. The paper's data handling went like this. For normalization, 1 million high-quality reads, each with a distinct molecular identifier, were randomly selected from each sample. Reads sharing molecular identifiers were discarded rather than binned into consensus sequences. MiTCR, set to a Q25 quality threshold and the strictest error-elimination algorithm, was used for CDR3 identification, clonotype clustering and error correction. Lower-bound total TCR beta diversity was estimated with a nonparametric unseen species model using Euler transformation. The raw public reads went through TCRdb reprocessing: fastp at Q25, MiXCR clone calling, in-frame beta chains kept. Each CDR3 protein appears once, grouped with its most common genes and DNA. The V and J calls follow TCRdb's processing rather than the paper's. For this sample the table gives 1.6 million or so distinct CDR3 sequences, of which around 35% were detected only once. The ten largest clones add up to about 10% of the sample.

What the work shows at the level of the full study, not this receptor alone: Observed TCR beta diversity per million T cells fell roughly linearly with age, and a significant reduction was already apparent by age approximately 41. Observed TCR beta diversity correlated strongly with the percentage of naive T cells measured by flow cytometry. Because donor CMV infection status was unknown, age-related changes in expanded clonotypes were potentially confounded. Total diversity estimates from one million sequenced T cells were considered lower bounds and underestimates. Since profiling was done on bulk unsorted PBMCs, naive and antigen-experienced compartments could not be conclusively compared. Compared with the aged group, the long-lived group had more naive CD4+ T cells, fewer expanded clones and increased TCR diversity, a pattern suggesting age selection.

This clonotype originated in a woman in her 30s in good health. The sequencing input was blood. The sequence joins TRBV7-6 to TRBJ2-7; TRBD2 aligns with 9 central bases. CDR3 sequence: CASSSMASGNYEQYF. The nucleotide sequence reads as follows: TGTGCCAGCAGCTCCATGGCTAGCGGGAATTACGAGCAGTACTTC.